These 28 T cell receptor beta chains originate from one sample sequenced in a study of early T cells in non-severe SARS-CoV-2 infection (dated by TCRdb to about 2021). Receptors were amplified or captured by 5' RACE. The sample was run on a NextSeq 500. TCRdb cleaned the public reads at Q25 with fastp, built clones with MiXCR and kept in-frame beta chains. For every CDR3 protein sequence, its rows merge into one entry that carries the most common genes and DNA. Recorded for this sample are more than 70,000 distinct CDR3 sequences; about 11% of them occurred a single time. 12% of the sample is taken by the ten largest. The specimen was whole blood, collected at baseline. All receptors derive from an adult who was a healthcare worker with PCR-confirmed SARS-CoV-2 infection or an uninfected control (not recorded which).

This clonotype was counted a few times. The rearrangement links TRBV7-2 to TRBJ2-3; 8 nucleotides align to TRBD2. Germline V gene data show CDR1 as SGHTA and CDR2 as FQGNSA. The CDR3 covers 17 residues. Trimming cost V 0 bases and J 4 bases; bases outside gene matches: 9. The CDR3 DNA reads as TGTGCCAGCAGCTTAGCGGGCCCACGGGGGGGAGCAGATACGCAGTATTTT. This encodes CASSLAGPRGGADTQYF.

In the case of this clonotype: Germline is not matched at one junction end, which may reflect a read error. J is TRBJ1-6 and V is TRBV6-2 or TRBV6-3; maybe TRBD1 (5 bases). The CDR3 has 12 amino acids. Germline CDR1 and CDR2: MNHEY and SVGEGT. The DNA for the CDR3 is TGTACCAGCAGTGCAGGGAATTCACCCCTCCACTTT. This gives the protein CTSSAGNSPLHF.

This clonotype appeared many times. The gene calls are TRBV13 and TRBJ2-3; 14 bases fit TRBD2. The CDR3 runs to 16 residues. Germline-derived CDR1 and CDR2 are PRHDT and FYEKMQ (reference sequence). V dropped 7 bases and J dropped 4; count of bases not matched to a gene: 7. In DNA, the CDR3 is TGTGCCAGCACCCAGGGGACTAGCGGGGGCCCAGATACGCAGTATTTT. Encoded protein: CASTQGTSGGPDTQYF.

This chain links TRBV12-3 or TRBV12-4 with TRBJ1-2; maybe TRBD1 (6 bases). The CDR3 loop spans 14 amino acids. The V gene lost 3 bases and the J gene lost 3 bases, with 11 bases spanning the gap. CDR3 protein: CASSLGADHYGYTF. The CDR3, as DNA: TGTGCCAGCAGTTTGGGGGCGGATCACTATGGCTACACCTTC.

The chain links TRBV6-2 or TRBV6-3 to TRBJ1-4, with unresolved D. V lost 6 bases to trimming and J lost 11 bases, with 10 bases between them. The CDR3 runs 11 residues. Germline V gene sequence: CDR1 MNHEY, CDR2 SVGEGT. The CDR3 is CASRFALKLFF. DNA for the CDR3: TGTGCCAGCAGATTCGCCCTGAAACTGTTTTTT.

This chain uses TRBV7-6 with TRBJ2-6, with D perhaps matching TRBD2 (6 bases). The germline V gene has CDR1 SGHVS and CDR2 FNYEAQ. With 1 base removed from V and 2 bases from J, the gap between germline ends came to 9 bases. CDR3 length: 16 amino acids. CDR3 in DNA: TGTGCCAGCAGCTTAGGGGGGACTCCTGGGGCCAACGTCCTGACTTTC. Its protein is CASSLGGTPGANVLTF.

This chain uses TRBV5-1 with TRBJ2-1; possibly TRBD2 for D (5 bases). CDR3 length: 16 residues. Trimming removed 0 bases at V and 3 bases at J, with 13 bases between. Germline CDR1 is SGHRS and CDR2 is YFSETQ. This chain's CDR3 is CASSLGGSTLYNEQFF. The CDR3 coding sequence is TGCGCCAGCAGCTTGGGAGGGTCTACTCTCTACAATGAGCAGTTCTTC. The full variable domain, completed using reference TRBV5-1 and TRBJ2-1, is KAGVTQTPRYLIKTRGQQVTLSCSPISGHRSVSWYQQTPGQGLQFLFEYFSETQRNKGNFPGRFSGRQFSNSRSEMNVSTLELGDSALYLCASSLGGSTLYNEQFFGPGTRLTVL.

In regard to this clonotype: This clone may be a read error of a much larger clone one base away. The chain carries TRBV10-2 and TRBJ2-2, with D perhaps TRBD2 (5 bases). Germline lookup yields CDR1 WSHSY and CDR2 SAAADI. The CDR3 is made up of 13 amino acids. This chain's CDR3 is CASSDRGTGEPFF. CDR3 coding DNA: TGCGCCAGCAGTGACCGGGGTACCGGGGAGCCGTTTTTT.

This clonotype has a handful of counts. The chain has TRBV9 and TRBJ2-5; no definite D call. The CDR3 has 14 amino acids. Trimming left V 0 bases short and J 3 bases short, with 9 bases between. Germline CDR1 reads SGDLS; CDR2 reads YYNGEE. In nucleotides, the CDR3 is TGTGCCAGCAGCGTAGACGGATGGAAAGAGACCCAGTACTTC. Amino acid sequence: CASSVDGWKETQYF.

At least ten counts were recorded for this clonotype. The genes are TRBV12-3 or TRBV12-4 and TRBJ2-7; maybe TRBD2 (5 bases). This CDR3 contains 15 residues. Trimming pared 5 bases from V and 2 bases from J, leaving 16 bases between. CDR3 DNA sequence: TGTGCCAGCAGTCACCTAAGGACGGGGACCTACGAGCAGTACTTC. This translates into CASSHLRTGTYEQYF.

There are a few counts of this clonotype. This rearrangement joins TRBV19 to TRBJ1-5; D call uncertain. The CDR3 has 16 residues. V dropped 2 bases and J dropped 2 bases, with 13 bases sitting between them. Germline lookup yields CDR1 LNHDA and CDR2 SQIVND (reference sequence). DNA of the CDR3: TGTGCCAGTAGTATACACATCACCGGGGGCAATCAGCCCCAGCATTTT. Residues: CASSIHITGGNQPQHF.

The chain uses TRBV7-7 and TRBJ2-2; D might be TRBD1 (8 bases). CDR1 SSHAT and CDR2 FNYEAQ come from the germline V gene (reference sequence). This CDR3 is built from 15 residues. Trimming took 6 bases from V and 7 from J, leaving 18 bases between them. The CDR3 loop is CASRPDRGGDGELFF. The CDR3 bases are TGTGCCAGCAGACCTGACAGGGGAGGGGACGGGGAGCTGTTTTTT.

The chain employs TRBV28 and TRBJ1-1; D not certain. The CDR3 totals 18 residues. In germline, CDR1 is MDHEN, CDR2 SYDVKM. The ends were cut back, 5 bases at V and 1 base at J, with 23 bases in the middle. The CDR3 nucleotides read TGTGCCAGCAGTCCCCCTCCTCCCTATATTGGAAAGAACACTGAAGCTTTCTTT. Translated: CASSPPPPYIGKNTEAFF.

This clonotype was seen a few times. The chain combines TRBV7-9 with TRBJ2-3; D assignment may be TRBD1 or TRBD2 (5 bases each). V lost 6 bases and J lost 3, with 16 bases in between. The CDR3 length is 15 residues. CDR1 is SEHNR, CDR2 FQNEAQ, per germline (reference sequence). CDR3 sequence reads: CASRQSGTKTDTQYF. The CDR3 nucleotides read TGTGCCAGCAGGCAATCCGGGACCAAAACAGATACGCAGTATTTT.

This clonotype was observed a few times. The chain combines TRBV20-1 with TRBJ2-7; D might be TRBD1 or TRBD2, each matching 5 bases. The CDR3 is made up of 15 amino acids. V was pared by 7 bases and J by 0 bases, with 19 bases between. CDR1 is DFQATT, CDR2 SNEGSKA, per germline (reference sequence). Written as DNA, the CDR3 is TGCAGTGGGGTTAACGGGGACGGCCCCTCCTACGAGCAGTACTTC. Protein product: CSGVNGDGPSYEQYF.

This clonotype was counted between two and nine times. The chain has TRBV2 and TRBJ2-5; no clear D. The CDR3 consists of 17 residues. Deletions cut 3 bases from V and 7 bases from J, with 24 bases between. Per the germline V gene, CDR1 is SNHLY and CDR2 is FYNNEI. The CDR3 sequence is CASSDHVDPQSFGTQYF. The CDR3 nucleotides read TGTGCCAGCAGTGATCATGTCGACCCGCAGAGTTTTGGGACCCAGTACTTC.

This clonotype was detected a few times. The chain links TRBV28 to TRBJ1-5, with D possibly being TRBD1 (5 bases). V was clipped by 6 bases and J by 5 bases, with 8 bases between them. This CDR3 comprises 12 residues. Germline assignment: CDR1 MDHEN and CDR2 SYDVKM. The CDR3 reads CASSWGYQPQHF. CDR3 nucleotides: TGTGCCAGCAGCTGGGGGTATCAGCCCCAGCATTTT.

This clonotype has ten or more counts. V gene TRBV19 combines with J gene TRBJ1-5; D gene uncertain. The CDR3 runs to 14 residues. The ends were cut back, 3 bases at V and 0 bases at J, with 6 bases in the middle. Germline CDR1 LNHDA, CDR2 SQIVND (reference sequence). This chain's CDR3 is CASSIGSSNQPQHF. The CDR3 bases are TGTGCCAGTAGTATCGGCAGTAGCAATCAGCCCCAGCATTTT.

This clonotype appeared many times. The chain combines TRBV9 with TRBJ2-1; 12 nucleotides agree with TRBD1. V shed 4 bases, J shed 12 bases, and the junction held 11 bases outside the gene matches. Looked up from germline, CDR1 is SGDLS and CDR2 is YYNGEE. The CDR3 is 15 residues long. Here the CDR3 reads CASSPSPGTGGGQFF. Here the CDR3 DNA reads TGTGCCAGCAGCCCCTCGCCAGGGACAGGGGGCGGGCAGTTCTTC.

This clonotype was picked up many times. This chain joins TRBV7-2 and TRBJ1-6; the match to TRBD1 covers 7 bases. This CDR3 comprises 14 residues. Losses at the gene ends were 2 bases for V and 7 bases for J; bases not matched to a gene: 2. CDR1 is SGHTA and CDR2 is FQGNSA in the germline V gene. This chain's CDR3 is CASSLNRGNSPLHF. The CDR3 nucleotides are TGTGCCAGCAGCTTAAACAGGGGCAATTCACCCCTCCACTTT.

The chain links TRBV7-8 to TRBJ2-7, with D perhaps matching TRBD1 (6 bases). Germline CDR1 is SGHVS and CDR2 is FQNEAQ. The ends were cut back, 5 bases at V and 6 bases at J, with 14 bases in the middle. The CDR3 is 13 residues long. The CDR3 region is CASSAFTGSEQYF. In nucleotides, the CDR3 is TGTGCCAGCAGCGCCTTCACAGGGAGCGAGCAGTACTTC.

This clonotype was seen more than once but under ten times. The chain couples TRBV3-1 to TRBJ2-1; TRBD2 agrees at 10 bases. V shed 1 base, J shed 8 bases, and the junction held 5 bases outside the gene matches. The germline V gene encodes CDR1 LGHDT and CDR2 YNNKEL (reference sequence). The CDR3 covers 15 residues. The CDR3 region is CASSQVLAGVHEQFF. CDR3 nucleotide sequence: TGTGCCAGCAGCCAAGTGCTAGCGGGGGTCCATGAGCAGTTCTTC.

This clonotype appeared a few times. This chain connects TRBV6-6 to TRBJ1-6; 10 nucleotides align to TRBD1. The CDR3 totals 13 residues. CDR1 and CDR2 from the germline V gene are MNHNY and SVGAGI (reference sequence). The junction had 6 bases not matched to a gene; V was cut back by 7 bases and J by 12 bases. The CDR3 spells CASIDRGPEPLHF. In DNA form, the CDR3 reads TGTGCCAGCATCGACAGGGGGCCGGAACCCCTCCACTTT.

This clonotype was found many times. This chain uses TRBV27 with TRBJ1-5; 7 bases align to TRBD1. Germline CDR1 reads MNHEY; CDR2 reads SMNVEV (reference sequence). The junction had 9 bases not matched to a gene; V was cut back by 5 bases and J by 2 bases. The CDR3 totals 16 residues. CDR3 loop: CASSPRFQGGNQPQHF. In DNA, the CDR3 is TGTGCCAGCAGTCCTCGGTTCCAGGGGGGCAATCAGCCCCAGCATTTT.

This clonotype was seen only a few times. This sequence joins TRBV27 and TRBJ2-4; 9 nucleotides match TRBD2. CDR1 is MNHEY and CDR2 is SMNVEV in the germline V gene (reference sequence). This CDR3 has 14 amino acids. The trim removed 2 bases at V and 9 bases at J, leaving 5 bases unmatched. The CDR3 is CASSLMRGGTIQYF. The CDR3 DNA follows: TGTGCCAGCAGTTTAATGCGGGGGGGGACCATTCAGTACTTC.

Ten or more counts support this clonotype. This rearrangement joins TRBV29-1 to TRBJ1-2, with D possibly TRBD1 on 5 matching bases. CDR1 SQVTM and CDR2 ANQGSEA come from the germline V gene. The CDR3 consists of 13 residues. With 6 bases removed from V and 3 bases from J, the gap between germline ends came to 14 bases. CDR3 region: CSVVRGGDYGYTF. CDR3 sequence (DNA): TGCAGCGTAGTCCGGGGAGGGGACTATGGCTACACCTTC.

This CDR3 reads CASSHLDRNYEQYF. The CDR3 DNA reads as TGTGCCAGCAGCCACTTGGACAGGAATTACGAGCAGTACTTC. The chain joins TRBV28 to TRBJ2-7; 7 bases line up with TRBD1. With 6 bases clipped from V and 4 bases from J, the junction kept 9 bases outside the gene matches. The CDR3 runs to 14 residues. Germline CDR1 is MDHEN and CDR2 is SYDVKM.

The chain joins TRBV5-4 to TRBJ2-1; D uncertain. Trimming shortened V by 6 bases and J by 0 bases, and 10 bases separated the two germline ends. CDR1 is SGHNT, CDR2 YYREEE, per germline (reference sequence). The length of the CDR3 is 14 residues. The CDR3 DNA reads TGTGCCAGCAATTATCAGACCTCCTACAATGAGCAGTTCTTC. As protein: CASNYQTSYNEQFF.